This TCR beta chain was captured by sequencing in a study of blood T cell repertoires in COVID-19. Overall study: Samples of COVID-19 (acute and convalescent) were obtained from the United States, Italy and Spain. Sources were T cells, B-cell-depleted T cells, or PBMCs; the material itself was cDNA or gDNA.

As originally analysed: Amplification from reference gene primers served as the basis for estimated nucleated cell counts. Here immunoSEQ multiplex PCR was the method, and the copy in TCRdb shows in-frame clones only, minus some. That table gives V, J and clone size, and the DNA gave D and trimming. Among around 130,000 clones listed, more than 80% were seen once. Between the trimmed V and J ends, which lost 0 bases and 1 base, there was a span of 7 bases. The CDR3 runs to 14 residues. Per germline, CDR1 SGDLS and CDR2 YYNGEE. The sequence was collected from a human donor in a cohort sampled during active COVID-19. The source material was peripheral blood. The chain is built from TRBV9 and TRBJ1-1; tentatively, D is TRBD1 (6 bases). The CDR3: CASSVAGANTEAFF. The CDR3 nucleotides read TGTGCCAGCAGCGTAGCAGGGGCGAACACTGAAGCTTTCTTT.